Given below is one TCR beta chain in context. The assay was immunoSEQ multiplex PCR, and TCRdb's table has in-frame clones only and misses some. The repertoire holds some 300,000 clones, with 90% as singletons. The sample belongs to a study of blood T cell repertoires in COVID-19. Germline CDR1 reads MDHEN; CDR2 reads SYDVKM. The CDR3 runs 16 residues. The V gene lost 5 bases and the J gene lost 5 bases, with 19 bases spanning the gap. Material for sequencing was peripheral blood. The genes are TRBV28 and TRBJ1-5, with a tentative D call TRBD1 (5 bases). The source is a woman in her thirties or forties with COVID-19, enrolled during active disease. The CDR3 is CASSHFGGVGDQPQHF. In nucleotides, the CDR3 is TGTGCCAGCAGTCACTTCGGGGGGGTCGGGGATCAGCCCCAGCATTTT.